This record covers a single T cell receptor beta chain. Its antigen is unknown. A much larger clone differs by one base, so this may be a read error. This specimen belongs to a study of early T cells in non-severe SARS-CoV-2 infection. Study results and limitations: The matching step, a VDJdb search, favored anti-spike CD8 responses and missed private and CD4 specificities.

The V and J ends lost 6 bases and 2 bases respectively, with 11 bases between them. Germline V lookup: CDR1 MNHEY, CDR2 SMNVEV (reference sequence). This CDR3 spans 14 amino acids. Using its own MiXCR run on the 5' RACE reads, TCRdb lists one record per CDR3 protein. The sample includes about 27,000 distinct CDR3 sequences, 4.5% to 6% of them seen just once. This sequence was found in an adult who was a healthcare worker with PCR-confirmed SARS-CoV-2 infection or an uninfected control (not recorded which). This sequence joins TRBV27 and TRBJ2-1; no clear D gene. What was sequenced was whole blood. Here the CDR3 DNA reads TGTGCCAGCAGGAGGCGAGTAGCCTACAATGAGCAGTTCTTC. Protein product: CASRRRVAYNEQFF.